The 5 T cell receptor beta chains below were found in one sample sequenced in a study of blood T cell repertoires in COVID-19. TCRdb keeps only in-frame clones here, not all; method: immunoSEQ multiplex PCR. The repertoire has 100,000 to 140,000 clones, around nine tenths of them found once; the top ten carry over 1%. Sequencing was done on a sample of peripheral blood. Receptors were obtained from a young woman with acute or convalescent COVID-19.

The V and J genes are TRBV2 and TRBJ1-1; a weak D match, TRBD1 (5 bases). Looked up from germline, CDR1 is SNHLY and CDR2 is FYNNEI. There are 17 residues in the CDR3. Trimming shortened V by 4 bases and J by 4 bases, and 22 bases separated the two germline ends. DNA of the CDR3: TGTGCCAGCAGTGTCAGGAGGGAGTGGGGCTTGGGCACTGAAGCTTTCTTT. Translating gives CASSVRREWGLGTEAFF.

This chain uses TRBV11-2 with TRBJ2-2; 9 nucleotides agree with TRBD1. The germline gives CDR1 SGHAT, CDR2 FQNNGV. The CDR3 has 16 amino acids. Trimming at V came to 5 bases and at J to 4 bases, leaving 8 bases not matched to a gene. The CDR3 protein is CASSQLGTGITGELFF. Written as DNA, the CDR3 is TGTGCCAGCAGCCAATTGGGGACAGGGATCACCGGGGAGCTGTTTTTT.

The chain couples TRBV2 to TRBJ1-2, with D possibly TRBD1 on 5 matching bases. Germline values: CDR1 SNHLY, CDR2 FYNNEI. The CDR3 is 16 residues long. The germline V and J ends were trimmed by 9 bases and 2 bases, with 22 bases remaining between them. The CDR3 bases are TGTGCCAGGAACCGGGACTCCTCTCCTTCCAACTATGGCTACACCTTC. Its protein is CARNRDSSPSNYGYTF.

The CDR3 region is CASSRGGTDTQYF. DNA for the CDR3: TGTGCCAGCAGCCGGGGGGGCACAGATACGCAGTATTTT. The chain joins TRBV6-2 or TRBV6-3 to TRBJ2-3, with 7 bases that match TRBD2. The CDR3 runs to 13 residues. Germline V gene data show CDR1 as MNHEY and CDR2 as SVGEGT. Trimming cost V 6 bases and J 1 base; bases outside gene matches: 1.

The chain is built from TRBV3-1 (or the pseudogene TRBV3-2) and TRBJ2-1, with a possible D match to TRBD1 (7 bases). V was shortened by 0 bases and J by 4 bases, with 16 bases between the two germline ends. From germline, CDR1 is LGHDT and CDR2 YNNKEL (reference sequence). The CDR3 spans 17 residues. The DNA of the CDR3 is TGTGCCAGCAGCCAAGATAAAGAGGGGGCGGGATACAATGAGCAGTTCTTC. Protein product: CASSQDKEGAGYNEQFF.